This TCR beta chain was documented in a study of control samples from healthy donors and cancer patients. Some clones are missing from TCRdb's copy, which holds only in-frame ones; the method was immunoSEQ multiplex PCR. This sample has about 49,000 clones, with around 90% found just once. Germline V gene lookup returns CDR1 LGHNA and CDR2 YNFKEQ. V was trimmed by 0 bases and J by 4 bases, leaving 6 bases between them. The CDR3 totals 14 residues. Specimen: PBMCs. The genes are TRBV4-2 and TRBJ2-2; unclear D gene. This TCR was recovered from a man under 40 with colorectal cancer. The CDR3 nucleotides read TGTGCCAGCAGCCAAGAAGGGCCCACCGGGGAGCTGTTTTTT. Protein: CASSQEGPTGELFF.